This TCR beta chain appears in the sequencing data of a study of a mutant IDH1 vaccine in newly diagnosed glioma. Study-level background: Treated patients showed a male proportion of 62.5%, a female proportion of approximately 38%, and a mean age of 40.4 years. Patients arrived already treated with radiotherapy, temozolomide, or both, most having had both. General observations from the study: Pseudoprogression seemed unrelated to changes in top peripheral T cell clonotypes. The vaccine induced immune responses, and these occurred in around 94% of patients.

This table comes from immunoSEQ multiplex PCR, and its TCRdb copy is limited to in-frame clones, with some not included. The sample yields about 66,000 clones, 80% to 90% seen once. Time point here: baseline, week 1 (first vaccination visit). This sample's treatment: pre-vaccination baseline after standard-of-care therapy. Of note for this clone: What it recognizes is unknown.

The sequencing here drew on PBMCs, taken from a glioma patient treated with radiotherapy, temozolomide or both. This clonotype was sampled from a man aged 30 to 45 with glioma.

CDR3 nucleotide sequence: TGTGCCAGCAGCCCTTCCGGATGGCTGCAACAAGAGACCCAGTACTTC. Protein product: CASSPSGWLQQETQYF. The rearrangement uses TRBV5-4 and TRBJ2-5; D is uncertain. Germline CDR1 and CDR2: SGHNT and YYREEE (reference sequence). The CDR3 is 16 amino acids. Trimming pared 4 bases from V and 2 bases from J, leaving 18 bases between.